The clone carrying this T cell receptor beta chain has more than one count but fewer than ten. Uncontrolled infection, other autoimmune disease, pregnancy and lactation each barred patients from inclusion. Clinical symptoms, serum thyroxine, TRAb, thyroid ultrasound and orbital computed tomography informed diagnoses. Isolation of PBMCs was performed on about 10 ml fresh peripheral blood. This record comes from a study of T cells in Graves' hyperthyroidism and ophthalmopathy. The CDR3 regions of TCR beta were amplified from RNA transcripts. RT-PCR in the first round (using the HTBI primer set) targeted the TCR CDR3. Each CDR3 protein is one row after TCRdb ran MiXCR on the multiplex PCR reads. The sample yields over 250,000 distinct CDR3 sequences, roughly 13% seen once. The CDR3 runs 12 residues. The trim removed 6 bases at V and 8 bases at J, leaving 6 bases unmatched. Germline loops: CDR1 MNHNS, CDR2 SASEGT.

The clonotype comes from a woman between 40 and 55 years old with Graves' ophthalmopathy. The chain uses TRBV6-1 and TRBJ1-2; 7 bases align to TRBD1. Material for sequencing was blood. This CDR3 is CASSRQGGGYTF. The CDR3 nucleotides are TGTGCCAGCAGCCGACAGGGAGGGGGCTACACCTTC.